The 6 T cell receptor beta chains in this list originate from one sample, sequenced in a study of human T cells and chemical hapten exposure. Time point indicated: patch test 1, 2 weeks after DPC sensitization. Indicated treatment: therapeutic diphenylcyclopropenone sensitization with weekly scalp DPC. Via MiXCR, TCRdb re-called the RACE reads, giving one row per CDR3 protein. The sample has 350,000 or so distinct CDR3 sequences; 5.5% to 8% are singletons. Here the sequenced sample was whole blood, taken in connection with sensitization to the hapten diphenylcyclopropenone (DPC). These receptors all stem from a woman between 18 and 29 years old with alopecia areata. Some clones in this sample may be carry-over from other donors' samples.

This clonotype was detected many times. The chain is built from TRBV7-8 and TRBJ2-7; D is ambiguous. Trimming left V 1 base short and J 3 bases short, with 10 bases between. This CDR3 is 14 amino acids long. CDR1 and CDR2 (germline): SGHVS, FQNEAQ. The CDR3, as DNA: TGTGCCAGCAGCTTAGGAGAACAGTACTACGAGCAGTACTTC. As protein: CASSLGEQYYEQYF.

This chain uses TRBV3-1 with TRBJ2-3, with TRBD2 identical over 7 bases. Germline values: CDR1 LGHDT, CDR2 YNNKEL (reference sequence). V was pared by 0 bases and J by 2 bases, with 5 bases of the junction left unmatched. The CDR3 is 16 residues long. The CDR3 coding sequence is TGTGCCAGCAGCCAAGACCGGGGGGTTAACACAGATACGCAGTATTTT. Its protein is CASSQDRGVNTDTQYF.

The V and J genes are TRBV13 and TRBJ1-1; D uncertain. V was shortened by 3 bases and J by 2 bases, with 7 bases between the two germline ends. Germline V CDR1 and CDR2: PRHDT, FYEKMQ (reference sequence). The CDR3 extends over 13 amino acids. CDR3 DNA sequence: TGTGCCAGCAGCTTCGACAAAAACACTGAAGCTTTCTTT. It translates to CASSFDKNTEAFF.

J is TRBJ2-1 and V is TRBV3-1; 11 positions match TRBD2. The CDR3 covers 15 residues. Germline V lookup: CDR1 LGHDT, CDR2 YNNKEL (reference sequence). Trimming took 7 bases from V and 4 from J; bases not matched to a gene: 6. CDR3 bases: TGTGCCAGCACCCCGGGACTAGCGGTTTACAATGAGCAGTTCTTC. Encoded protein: CASTPGLAVYNEQFF.

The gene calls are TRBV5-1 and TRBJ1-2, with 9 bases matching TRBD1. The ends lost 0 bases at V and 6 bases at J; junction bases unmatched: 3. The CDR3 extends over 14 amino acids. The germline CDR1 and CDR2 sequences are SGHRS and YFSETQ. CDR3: CASSLEGQGNGYTF. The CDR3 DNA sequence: TGCGCCAGCAGCTTGGAGGGACAGGGAAATGGCTACACCTTC.

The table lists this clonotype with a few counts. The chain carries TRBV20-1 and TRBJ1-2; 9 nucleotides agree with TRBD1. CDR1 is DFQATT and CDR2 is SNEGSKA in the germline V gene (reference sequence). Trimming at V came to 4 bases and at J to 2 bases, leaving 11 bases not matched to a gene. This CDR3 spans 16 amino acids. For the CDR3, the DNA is TGCAGTGCTATAATGAGGACAGGGGTACGAAACTATGGCTACACCTTC. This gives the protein CSAIMRTGVRNYGYTF.